The 22 T cell receptor beta chains listed next were all sequenced from one sample in a study of molecular identifiers for immune sequencing clone quantification. TCRdb recomputed calls from the PCR reads with MiXCR, one row per CDR3 protein. The sample lists over 600,000 distinct CDR3 sequences, less than 20% seen once, with roughly 0.9% in the top ten. The sample was naive CD8+ T cells from blood, with Jurkat cell RNA spiked in. The subset was: FACS-sorted CD8+CD4-CCR7+CD45RA+ naive T cells. The receptors derive from a human donor in good health. Some libraries in this study had Jurkat cell RNA spiked in.

This clonotype was observed many times. The chain uses TRBV20-1 and TRBJ2-3, with D perhaps being TRBD1 or TRBD2 (7 bases each). The CDR3 length is 15 residues. The germline V gene has CDR1 DFQATT and CDR2 SNEGSKA (reference sequence). Trimming took off 0 bases at V and 4 bases at J, with 14 bases between the two ends. The CDR3 nucleotides read TGCAGTGCTAGAGACTTCAGGGGGGGGGCAGATACGCAGTATTTT. This sequence encodes CSARDFRGGADTQYF.

The rearrangement links TRBV24-1 to TRBJ1-5; no firm D call. The CDR3 covers 16 residues. Germline V gene sequence: CDR1 KGHDR, CDR2 SFDVKD. Trimming took 9 bases from V and 2 from J, leaving 19 bases between them. CDR3 loop: CATLNNRAGGNQPQHF. CDR3 sequence (DNA): TGTGCCACCTTAAATAATAGGGCCGGGGGCAATCAGCCCCAGCATTTT.

The rearrangement uses TRBV12-3 or TRBV12-4 and TRBJ2-1; weak D call: TRBD1 (6 bases). This CDR3 spans 14 amino acids. Trimming cost V 3 bases and J 9 bases, with 15 bases left between them. In DNA form, the CDR3 reads TGTGCCAGCAGTTTTACGGCAGGGGAGCCTGAGCAGTTCTTC. Amino acid sequence: CASSFTAGEPEQFF.

In its sample, this clonotype was seen many times. This chain connects TRBV6-2 or TRBV6-3 to TRBJ2-1; 7 bases are a match to TRBD1. CDR1 is MNHEY, CDR2 SVGEGT, per germline. This CDR3 contains 12 residues. The junction had 7 bases not matched to a gene; V was cut back by 7 bases and J by 10 bases. In nucleotides, the CDR3 is TGTGCCAGCAAAATAGGGGGCGACGAGCAGTTCTTC. Translation gives CASKIGGDEQFF.

In its sample, this clonotype was seen a few times. CDR3 loop: CASSYSSGLYYGYTF. CDR3 bases: TGTGCCAGCAGTTACTCATCAGGGCTTTACTATGGCTACACCTTC. The V call is TRBV6-6, the J call TRBJ1-2; a weak D match, TRBD1 (5 bases). Germline V CDR1 and CDR2: MNHNY, SVGAGI (reference sequence). V was clipped by 0 bases and J by 3 bases, with 11 bases between them. There are 15 residues in the CDR3.

This clonotype has ten or more counts. The chain couples TRBV28 to TRBJ1-1; 8 nucleotides align to TRBD1. V lost 3 bases, J lost 5 bases, and 5 bases stayed unmatched. This CDR3 spans 14 amino acids. Germline values: CDR1 MDHEN, CDR2 SYDVKM. The CDR3 reads CASSFRQGRTEAFF. The CDR3 coding sequence is TGTGCCAGCAGTTTCCGACAGGGGCGAACTGAAGCTTTCTTT.

In its sample, this clonotype was seen many times. The V call is TRBV4-1, the J call TRBJ2-7; D gene ambiguous. This CDR3 spans 13 amino acids. Germline loops: CDR1 MGHRA, CDR2 YSYEKL. The V and J ends lost 1 base and 6 bases respectively, with 10 bases between them. Written as DNA, the CDR3 is TGCGCCAGCAGCCAAGGGGCTTTTGGCGAGCAGTACTTC. Its protein is CASSQGAFGEQYF.

This chain joins TRBV27 and TRBJ2-2; D not resolved. Germline assignment: CDR1 MNHEY and CDR2 SMNVEV (reference sequence). Trimming pared 1 base from V and 2 bases from J, leaving 5 bases between. The CDR3 contains 14 residues. The CDR3 here is CASSLYRNTGELFF. DNA for the CDR3: TGTGCCAGCAGTTTATATAGAAACACCGGGGAGCTGTTTTTT.

This clonotype showed up many times. J is TRBJ2-3 and V is TRBV9; D is uncertain. There are 16 residues in the CDR3. From germline, CDR1 is SGDLS and CDR2 YYNGEE. V was shortened by 1 base and J by 0 bases, with 12 bases between the two germline ends. The CDR3 DNA reads TGTGCCAGCAGCGTATATGCCGCGTCTAGCACAGATACGCAGTATTTT. It codes for CASSVYAASSTDTQYF.

This clonotype was seen repeatedly, ten times or more. The chain has TRBV3-1 and TRBJ2-7, with 7 bases matching TRBD1. Germline V CDR1 and CDR2: LGHDT, YNNKEL (reference sequence). CDR3 length: 11 amino acids. The junction had 0 bases not matched to a gene; V was cut back by 3 bases and J by 7 bases. The CDR3 reads CASSQDREQYF. For the CDR3, the DNA is TGTGCCAGCAGCCAGGACAGGGAGCAGTACTTC.

Comments on this clonotype: A much larger clone sits a single nucleotide away, making a read error possible. For the CDR3, the DNA is TGCAGCGTTGAACCCCAGGGTCCTAGTGAAAAACTGTTTTTT. Protein sequence: CSVEPQGPSEKLFF. V gene TRBV29-1 combines with J gene TRBJ1-4, with D maybe TRBD1 (5 bases). Per the germline V gene, CDR1 is SQVTM and CDR2 is ANQGSEA. V was pared by 2 bases and J by 7 bases, with 14 bases between. The CDR3 sequence is 14 residues long.

This clonotype was counted ten times or more. CDR3 sequence reads: CASSYYGSSTDTQYF. CDR3 sequence (DNA): TGTGCCAGCAGTTACTACGGGAGCTCCACAGATACGCAGTATTTT. J is TRBJ2-3 and V is TRBV6-6; D might be TRBD2 (6 bases). Germline values: CDR1 MNHNY, CDR2 SVGAGI (reference sequence). This CDR3 comprises 15 residues. Trimming left V 1 base short and J 2 bases short, with 10 bases between.

The sample holds many counts of this clonotype. CDR3 coding DNA: TGTGCCAGCCAGGGGTTAGATACGCAGTATTTT. This translates into CASQGLDTQYF. The rearrangement uses TRBV11-2 and TRBJ2-3, with a weak D call TRBD1 (6 bases). From germline, CDR1 is SGHAT and CDR2 FQNNGV. Trimming stripped 8 bases from V and 5 bases from J, with 8 bases between. The CDR3 loop spans 11 amino acids.

The rearrangement links TRBV19 to TRBJ1-1; the D is unclear. The CDR3 contains 13 residues. V lost 3 bases and J lost 4, with 9 bases in between. Germline-derived CDR1 and CDR2 are LNHDA and SQIVND (reference sequence). CDR3 protein: CASSMLSGTEAFF. CDR3 DNA: TGTGCCAGTAGTATGCTTTCGGGCACTGAAGCTTTCTTT.

As concerns this clonotype: This may be a read error: a much more frequent sequence differs by one nucleotide. CDR3 sequence reads: CAWTPGQFSYEQYF. For the CDR3, the DNA is TGTGCCTGGACCCCGGGACAGTTCTCCTACGAGCAGTACTTC. The chain joins TRBV30 to TRBJ2-7; 7 bases match TRBD1. CDR1 GTSNPN and CDR2 SVGIG come from the germline V gene (reference sequence). V lost 4 bases and J lost 0; bases outside the gene matches: 6. The CDR3 has 14 amino acids.

This rearrangement joins TRBV30 to TRBJ1-2; 7 nucleotides line up with TRBD1. The length of the CDR3 is 12 residues. The J segment lost 7 bases and the V segment lost 5 bases, leaving 7 bases of the junction unmatched. Germline V gene data show CDR1 as GTSNPN and CDR2 as SVGIG (reference sequence). This CDR3 is CAWLGQYVGYTF. CDR3 DNA sequence: TGTGCCTGGCTGGGACAGTATGTTGGCTACACCTTC.

This clonotype was observed at least ten times. J is TRBJ2-3 and V is TRBV11-2; D is unresolved. The V end lost 1 base, the J end lost 2 bases, and 10 bases lay between the germline ends. The germline V gene has CDR1 SGHAT and CDR2 FQNNGV. The CDR3 sequence is 15 residues long. The CDR3 loop is CASSLAPGFTDTQYF. Written as DNA, the CDR3 is TGTGCCAGCAGCTTAGCCCCCGGGTTCACAGATACGCAGTATTTT.

This clonotype has a count of ten or more. This chain joins TRBV27 and TRBJ1-6; possible D gene TRBD1, 6 bases. The ends were cut back, 4 bases at V and 7 bases at J, with 14 bases in the middle. The CDR3 totals 15 residues. The germline V gene has CDR1 MNHEY and CDR2 SMNVEV (reference sequence). CDR3 bases: TGTGCCAGCAGTTCTGGGGGGCGAGGGAATTCACCCCTCCACTTT. The encoded protein is CASSSGGRGNSPLHF.

Notes on this clonotype: This may arise from a read error, as a much more abundant clone is one base away. The V call is TRBV7-8, the J call TRBJ1-1; D call uncertain. Germline V gene sequence: CDR1 SGHVS, CDR2 FQNEAQ. CDR3 length: 15 amino acids. The CDR3 nucleotides are TGTGCCGGCAGCTTAGGTAGGCCGGCGAACACTGAAGCTTTCTTT. Amino acid sequence: CAGSLGRPANTEAFF.

This clonotype was detected only a few times. The chain combines TRBV7-8 with TRBJ1-1, with unresolved D. V gave up 3 bases and J gave up 4 bases, with 12 bases separating them. The CDR3 spans 14 residues. Germline assignment: CDR1 SGHVS and CDR2 FQNEAQ. CDR3 sequence reads: CASSFRTVSTEAFF. Here the CDR3 DNA reads TGTGCCAGCAGCTTCCGGACGGTGAGCACTGAAGCTTTCTTT.

This clonotype was recorded at least ten times. V gene TRBV7-9 combines with J gene TRBJ2-5; TRBD1 might be the D (5 bases). The V end was cut by 2 bases, the J end by 2 bases, with 12 bases between. Germline values: CDR1 SEHNR, CDR2 FQNEAQ (reference sequence). The CDR3 loop spans 15 amino acids. The CDR3 nucleotides read TGTGCCAGCAGCTTAAATACAGGTTCACAAGAGACCCAGTACTTC. It yields the protein CASSLNTGSQETQYF.

This clonotype was detected many times. This sequence joins TRBV27 and TRBJ1-1; a weak D match, TRBD1 (5 bases). V lost 5 bases and J lost 6, with 16 bases in between. Germline-derived CDR1 and CDR2 are MNHEY and SMNVEV (reference sequence). The CDR3 is 14 residues long. CDR3 DNA: TGTGCCAGCAGTCCCTCCGCAGGGAGGCCTGAAGCTTTCTTT. It codes for CASSPSAGRPEAFF.